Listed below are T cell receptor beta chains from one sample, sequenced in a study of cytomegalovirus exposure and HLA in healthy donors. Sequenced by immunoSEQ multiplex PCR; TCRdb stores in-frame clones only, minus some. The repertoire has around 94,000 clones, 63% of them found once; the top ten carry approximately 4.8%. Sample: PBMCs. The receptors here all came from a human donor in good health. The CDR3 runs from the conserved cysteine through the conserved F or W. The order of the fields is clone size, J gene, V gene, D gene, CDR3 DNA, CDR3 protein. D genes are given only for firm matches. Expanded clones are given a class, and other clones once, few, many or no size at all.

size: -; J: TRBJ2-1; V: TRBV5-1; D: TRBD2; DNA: TGCGCCAGCAGCTTGGTGGCGGGAGTAGGTTACAATGAGCAGTTCTTC; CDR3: CASSLVAGVGYNEQFF
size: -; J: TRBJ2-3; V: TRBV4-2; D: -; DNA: TGTGCCAGCAGCCGCTCGAGGGGGACAGATACGCAGTATTTT; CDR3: CASSRSRGTDTQYF
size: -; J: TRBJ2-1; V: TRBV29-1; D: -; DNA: TGCAGCGCCCGTCCCCCCGGTAATGAGCAGTTCTTC; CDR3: CSARPPGNEQFF
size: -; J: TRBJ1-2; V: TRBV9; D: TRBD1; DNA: TGTGCCAGCAGCCCAAGAGGGGACAGCTATGGCTACACCTTC; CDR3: CASSPRGDSYGYTF
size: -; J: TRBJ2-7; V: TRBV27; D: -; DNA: TGTGCCAGCAGTACCAGAGGGTCCGTCAGATCCTACGAGCAGTACTTC; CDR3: CASSTRGSVRSYEQYF
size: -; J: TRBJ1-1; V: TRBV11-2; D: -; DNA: TGTGCCAGCAGCTTAGTACCGGGTCCGGGGACTGAAGCTTTCTTT; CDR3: CASSLVPGPGTEAFF
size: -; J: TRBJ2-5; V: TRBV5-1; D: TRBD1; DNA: TGCGCCAGCAGCTACGGAACAGGGGCACAAGAGACCCAGTACTTC; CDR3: CASSYGTGAQETQYF
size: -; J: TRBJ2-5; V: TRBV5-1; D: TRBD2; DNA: TGCGCCAGCAGCCTGCATAGCGGGAGTCTTGAGACCCAGTACTTC; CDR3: CASSLHSGSLETQYF
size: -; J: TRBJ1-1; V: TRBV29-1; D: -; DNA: TGCAGCGCAATCCATGGGGCATCGACGCTCACTGAAGCTTTCTTT; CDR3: CSAIHGASTLTEAFF
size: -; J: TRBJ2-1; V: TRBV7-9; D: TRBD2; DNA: TGTGCCAGCAGCCCACGGGGGGGCCGAGTGGGGAATGAGCAGTTCTTC; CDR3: CASSPRGGRVGNEQFF
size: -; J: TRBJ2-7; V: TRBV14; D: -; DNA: TGTGCCAGCAGCCAGGGTCCGGAGAGCTTTCCCTACGAGCAGTACTTC; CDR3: CASSQGPESFPYEQYF
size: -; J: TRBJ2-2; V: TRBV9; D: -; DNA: TGTGCCAGCATGCGCGGAGGGGATACCGGGGAGCTGTTTTTT; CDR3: CASMRGGDTGELFF
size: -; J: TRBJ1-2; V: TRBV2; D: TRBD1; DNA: TGTGCCAGCAGCATGGACAGGGGACGTGGCTACACCTTC; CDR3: CASSMDRGRGYTF
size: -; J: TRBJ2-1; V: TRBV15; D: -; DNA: TGTGCCACCAGCAGAGCGGTATCTGAGCAGTTCTTC; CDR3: CATSRAVSEQFF
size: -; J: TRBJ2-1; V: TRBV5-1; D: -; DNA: TGCGCCAGCAGCCCTCGTAGAAGCTCCTACAATGAGCAGTTCTTC; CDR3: CASSPRRSSYNEQFF
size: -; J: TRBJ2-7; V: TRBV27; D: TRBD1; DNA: TGTGCCAGCAGTTTGCGGGACAGGGGAGGCGAGCAGTACTTC; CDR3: CASSLRDRGGEQYF
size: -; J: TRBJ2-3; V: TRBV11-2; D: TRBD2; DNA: TGTGCCAGCAGCTTAGGCGGGAGGGATACAGATACGCAGTATTTT; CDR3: CASSLGGRDTDTQYF
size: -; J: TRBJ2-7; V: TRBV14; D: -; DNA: TGTGCCAGCAGCCAAGTAGAGGGTCAGCCCTACGAGCAGTACTTC; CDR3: CASSQVEGQPYEQYF
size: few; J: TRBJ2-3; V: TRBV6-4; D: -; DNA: TGTGCCAGCAGCGGGAGCCCCACAGATACGCAGTATTTT; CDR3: CASSGSPTDTQYF
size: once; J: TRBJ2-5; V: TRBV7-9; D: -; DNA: TGTGCCAGCAGCTTAGGGAATGGGCAGGAGACCCAGTACTTC; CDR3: CASSLGNGQETQYF
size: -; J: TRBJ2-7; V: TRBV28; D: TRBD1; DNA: TGTGCCAGCAGGGTGACAGGGGGCAGCTACGAGCAGTACTTC; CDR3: CASRVTGGSYEQYF
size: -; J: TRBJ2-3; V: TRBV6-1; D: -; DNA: TGTGCCAGCAGACTGACATATAGCACAGATACGCAGTATTTT; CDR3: CASRLTYSTDTQYF
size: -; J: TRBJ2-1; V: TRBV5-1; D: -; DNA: TGCGCCAGCAGCTTGAGAGGCGTCAATGAGCAGTTCTTC; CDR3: CASSLRGVNEQFF
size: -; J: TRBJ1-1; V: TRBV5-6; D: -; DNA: TGTGCCAGCAGCTCTATAGATGTTGAGAACACTGAAGCTTTCTTT; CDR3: CASSSIDVENTEAFF
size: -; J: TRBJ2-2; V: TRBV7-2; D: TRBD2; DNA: TGTGCCAGCCATCCTTCTAGCGGGAGTAACGGGGAGCTGTTTTTT; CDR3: CASHPSSGSNGELFF
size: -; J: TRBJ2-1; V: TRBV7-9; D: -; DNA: TGTGCCAGCAGCCCCCGGGACCAAATTCTCAGGGGTGCCTACAATGAGCAGTTCTTC; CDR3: CASSPRDQILRGAYNEQFF
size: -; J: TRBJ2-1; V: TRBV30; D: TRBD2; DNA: TGTGCCTGGAGTGTACCCCCGGGACTAAATGAGCAGTTCTTC; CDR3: CAWSVPPGLNEQFF
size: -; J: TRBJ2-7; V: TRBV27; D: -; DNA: TGTGCCAGCAGTTTATCAGGGGCCTACGAGCAGTACTTC; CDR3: CASSLSGAYEQYF